This entry describes one T cell receptor beta chain. These data belong to a study of CD8+CD57+ T cells in acquired aplastic anemia. Germline V gives CDR1 SNHLY, CDR2 FYNNEI. Trimming removed 8 bases at V and 1 base at J, with 6 bases between. The CDR3 sequence is 11 residues long. CD8+CD57+ cell expansion, shown by flow cytometry, had occurred in the patients selected for sequencing. TCR beta VDJ combinations and CDR3 sequences were profiled from genomic DNA. TCRdb passed the reads through MiXCR, listing each CDR3 protein once. This repertoire shows some 150,000 distinct CDR3 sequences, 70% to 80% found once; its top ten account for roughly half.

The sequencing input was sorted CD4+, CD8+, or CD8+CD57+ T cells (not recorded which) from PBMCs. The V and J genes are TRBV2 and TRBJ2-7, with a possible D match to TRBD2 (5 bases). This receptor was identified in a human donor with aplastic anemia. CDR3 in DNA: TGTGCCAGCGGACTTTCCTACGAGCAGTACTTC. It yields the protein CASGLSYEQYF.